The following is a T cell receptor (beta chain) sequence with its context. Its target antigen remains unknown. No quality values exist for individual bases; no much larger clone is one base distant. This record comes from a study of T cell responses to AZD1222 COVID-19 vaccine (dated by TCRdb to about 2021). For the wider study: A total of about 240 trial participants underwent TCR sequencing, of whom some 210 received two doses of AZD1222 and about 25 received two doses of the MenACWY control vaccine. Trial participants were enrolled by age into 18-55, 56-69 and 70-plus year subgroups, with about 150, 28 and 57 TCR-sequenced participants respectively.

On the study overall, not on this receptor specifically: Epitopes outside the regions mutated in the B.1.351 and B.1.1.7 variants were reportedly recognized by nearly half of the unique spike-specific TCRs. The 56-69-year group was small, and its depth increase did not reach significance, likely because of low power. Conclusions about previously exposed vaccinees are limited because only six or seven AZD1222 recipients were SARS-CoV-2 seropositive at baseline. Because no day 14 peak-response samples were available, repertoires were characterized only after the peak T cell response. The vaccine-associated CD4 TCRs covered the entire spike protein, and the dominant responses fell in regions 160-218 and 743-854. Participants were mostly white British, with more females than males. The authors suggested clonal diversity may have been underestimated. Spike-specific TCR breadth and depth rose significantly after two AZD1222 doses compared with day 0 and with MenACWY recipients.

Per the publication, the time point label means: about 28 days (+/-7) after the second vaccine dose. AZD1222 recipients given second doses at about 4 weeks or at about 12 weeks were pooled, since spike-specific TCR depth and breadth were not found to differ between the two schedules. The vaccinee samples were drawn from two UK trials, COV001 and COV002, one of which was a single-blind randomized controlled phase 2/3 trial testing AZD1222 (ChAdOx1 nCoV-19) in healthy adults. For TCRbeta chain sequencing, PBMC samples were collected from trial participants at day 0 and at day 28 after the second dose. The germline V gene gives CDR1 as SNHLY and CDR2 as FYNNEI. The CDR3, from cysteine to phenylalanine, totals 16 residues. Here the CDR3 DNA is all that survives: 48 bases in frame from base 1. From V the trimming removes 5 bases and from J it removes 5 bases, while the gene matches leave 11 bases of the junction unaccounted for.

The CDR3 regions of human TCRbeta chains were analyzed by immunosequencing. As for the authors' bioinformatics: Repertoire TCRs were matched against a reference library of SARS-CoV-2-specific TCRs generated with the MIRA antigen-specificity platform. Breadth was defined as the fraction of unique TCRs that were SARS-CoV-2-associated, and depth was defined as the fraction of total T cells that were SARS-CoV-2-associated. Using the MIRA data, each spike-specific TCR was mapped to the spike region that the TCR reacts to and placed in a CD4 or CD8 class. Log10-transformed breadth and depth values were compared by one-way ANOVA with Sidak's multiple comparisons tests. Not all clones reach the TCRdb copy of this immuneACCESS table, which keeps in-frame sequences only. Checked studies attribute under half of the gap to unresolved V genes and leave the rest unexplained. V and J calls and clone size are given by that table; D and trimming were obtained from the DNA. This sample gives tens of thousands of clones in total; roughly nine tenths of them show up just once. The top ten clonotypes cover under 14% of the sample.

The rearranged chain carries TRBV2 and TRBJ2-3; 9 middle bases align to TRBD2. This specimen consisted of peripheral blood, obtained 28 days after the second AZD1222 dose. The TCR comes from an adult who received the AZD1222 COVID-19 vaccine. The bases are TGTGCCAGCAGTCTCCGGGTAGCGGGGGCTGGAGATACGCAGTATTTT. Translation gives CASSLRVAGAGDTQYF.